This T cell receptor beta chain was sequenced for a study of technical replicates of blood from several donors. The assay was immunoSEQ multiplex PCR, and TCRdb's table has in-frame clones only and misses some. Here the sample spans 84,000 or so clones, around 94% being singletons. The CDR3 sequence is 15 residues long. The V gene's germline CDR1 is MGHRA and CDR2 YSYEKL. The trim removed 4 bases at V and 5 bases at J, leaving 9 bases unmatched. The sample holds a few counts of this clone. This clonotype originated in a human donor in good health. Source material: T cells isolated from PBMCs. The chain has TRBV4-1 and TRBJ1-1; 8 bases line up with TRBD1. This CDR3 is CASSPLNRGKTEAFF. CDR3 nucleotide sequence: TGCGCCAGCAGCCCACTCAACAGGGGGAAAACTGAAGCTTTCTTT.